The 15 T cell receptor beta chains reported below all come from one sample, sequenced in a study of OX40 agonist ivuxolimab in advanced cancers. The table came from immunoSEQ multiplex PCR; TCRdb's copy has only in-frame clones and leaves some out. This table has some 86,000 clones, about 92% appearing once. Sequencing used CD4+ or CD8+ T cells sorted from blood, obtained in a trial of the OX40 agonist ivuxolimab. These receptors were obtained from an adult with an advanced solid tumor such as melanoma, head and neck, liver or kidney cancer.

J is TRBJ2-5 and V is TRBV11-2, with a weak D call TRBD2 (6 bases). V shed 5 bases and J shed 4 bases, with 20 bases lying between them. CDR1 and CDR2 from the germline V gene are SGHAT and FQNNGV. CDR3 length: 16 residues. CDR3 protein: CASSILGGELLETQYF. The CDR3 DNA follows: TGTGCCAGCAGCATCTTGGGCGGGGAGTTGTTAGAGACCCAGTACTTC.

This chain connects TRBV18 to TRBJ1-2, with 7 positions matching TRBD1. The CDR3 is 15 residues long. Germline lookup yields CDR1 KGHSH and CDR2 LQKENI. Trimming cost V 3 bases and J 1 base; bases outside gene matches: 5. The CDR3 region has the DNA TGTGCCAGCTCACCCGGGACAGACCATAACTATGGCTACACCTTC. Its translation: CASSPGTDHNYGYTF.

The CDR3 protein is CASSLAQGAHNEQFF. In DNA, the CDR3 is TGTGCCAGCAGCTTAGCGCAGGGGGCGCATAATGAGCAGTTCTTC. This chain uses TRBV7-9 with TRBJ2-1; 8 bases line up with TRBD1. This CDR3 is built from 15 residues. V was clipped by 0 bases and J by 7 bases; unmatched bases: 5. Germline assignment: CDR1 SEHNR and CDR2 FQNEAQ (reference sequence). The full variable domain, with the rest looked up from reference TRBV7-9 and TRBJ2-1, is DTGVSQNPRHKITKRGQNVTFRCDPISEHNRLYWYRQTLGQGPEFLTYFQNEAQLEKSRLLSDRFSAERPKGSFSTLEIQRTEQGDSAMYLCASSLAQGAHNEQFFGPGTRLTVL.

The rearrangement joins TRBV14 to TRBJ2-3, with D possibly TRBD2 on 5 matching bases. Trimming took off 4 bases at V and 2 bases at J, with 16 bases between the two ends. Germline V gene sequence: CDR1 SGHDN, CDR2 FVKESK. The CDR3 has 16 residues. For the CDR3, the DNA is TGTGCCAGCAGCCTTGGACGGAGGCGTTTCACAGATACGCAGTATTTT. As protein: CASSLGRRRFTDTQYF.

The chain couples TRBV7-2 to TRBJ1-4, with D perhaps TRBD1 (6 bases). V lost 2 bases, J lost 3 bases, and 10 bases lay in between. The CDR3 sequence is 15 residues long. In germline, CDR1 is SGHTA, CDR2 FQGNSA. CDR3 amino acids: CASSLQGLANEKLFF. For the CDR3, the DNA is TGTGCCAGCAGCTTACAGGGGTTGGCTAATGAAAAACTGTTTTTT.

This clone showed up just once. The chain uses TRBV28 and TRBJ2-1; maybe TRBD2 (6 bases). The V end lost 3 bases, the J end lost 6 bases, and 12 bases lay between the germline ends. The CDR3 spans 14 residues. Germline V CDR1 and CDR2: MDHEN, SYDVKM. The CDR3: CASSFRGLPNEQFF. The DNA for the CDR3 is TGTGCCAGCAGTTTCCGGGGACTCCCCAATGAGCAGTTCTTC.

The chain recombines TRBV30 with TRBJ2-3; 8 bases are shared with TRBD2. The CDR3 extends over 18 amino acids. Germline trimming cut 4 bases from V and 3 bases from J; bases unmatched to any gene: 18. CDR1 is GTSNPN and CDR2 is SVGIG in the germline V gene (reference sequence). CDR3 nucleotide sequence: TGTGCCTGGACCCCACTTTGGGGAAGGCGGGGGGCAACAGATACGCAGTATTTT. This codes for CAWTPLWGRRGATDTQYF.

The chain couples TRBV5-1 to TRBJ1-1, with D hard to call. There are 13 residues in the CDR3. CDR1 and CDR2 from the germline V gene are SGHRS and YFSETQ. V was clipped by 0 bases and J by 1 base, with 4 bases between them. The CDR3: CASSLDPNTEAFF. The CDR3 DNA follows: TGCGCCAGCAGCTTGGATCCGAACACTGAAGCTTTCTTT.

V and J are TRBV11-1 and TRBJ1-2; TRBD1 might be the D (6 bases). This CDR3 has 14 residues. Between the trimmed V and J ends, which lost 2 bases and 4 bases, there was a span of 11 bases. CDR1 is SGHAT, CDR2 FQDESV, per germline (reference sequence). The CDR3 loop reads CASSLSGQSYGYTF. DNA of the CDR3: TGTGCCAGCAGCTTATCGGGACAAAGCTATGGCTACACCTTC.

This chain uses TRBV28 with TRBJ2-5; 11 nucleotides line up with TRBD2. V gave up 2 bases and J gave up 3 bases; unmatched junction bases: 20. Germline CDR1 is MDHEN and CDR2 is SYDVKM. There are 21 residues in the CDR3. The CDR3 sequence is CASSLGLVLKVAGGLEETQYF. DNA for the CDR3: TGTGCCAGCAGTTTAGGGTTGGTACTTAAGGTAGCGGGGGGGCTCGAAGAGACCCAGTACTTC. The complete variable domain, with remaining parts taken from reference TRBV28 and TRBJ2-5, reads DVKVTQSSRYLVKRTGEKVFLECVQDMDHENMFWYRQDPGLGLRLIYFSYDVKMKEKGDIPEGYSVSREKKERFSLILESASTNQTSMYLCASSLGLVLKVAGGLEETQYFGPGTRLLVL.

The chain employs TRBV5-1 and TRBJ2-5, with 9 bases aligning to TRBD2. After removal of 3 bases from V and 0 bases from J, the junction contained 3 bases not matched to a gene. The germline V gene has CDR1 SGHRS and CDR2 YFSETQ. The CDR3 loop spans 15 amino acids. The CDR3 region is CASSSSGGHQETQYF. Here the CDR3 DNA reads TGCGCCAGCAGCTCCAGCGGGGGGCACCAAGAGACCCAGTACTTC.

CDR3 protein: CASSLEGMGTEAFF. The CDR3 coding sequence is TGTGCCAGCAGCTTGGAGGGGATGGGCACTGAAGCTTTCTTT. The rearrangement joins TRBV5-4 to TRBJ1-1, with TRBD1 as a possible D gene (5 bases). This CDR3 contains 14 residues. V was clipped by 0 bases and J by 4 bases, with 10 bases between them. Germline V gene lookup returns CDR1 SGHNT and CDR2 YYREEE (reference sequence). The variable domain in full, completed from reference TRBV5-4 and TRBJ1-1, reads ETGVTQSPTHLIKTRGQQVTLRCSSQSGHNTVSWYQQALGQGPQFIFQYYREEENGRGNFPPRFSGLQFPNYSSELNVNALELDDSALYLCASSLEGMGTEAFFGQGTRLTVV.

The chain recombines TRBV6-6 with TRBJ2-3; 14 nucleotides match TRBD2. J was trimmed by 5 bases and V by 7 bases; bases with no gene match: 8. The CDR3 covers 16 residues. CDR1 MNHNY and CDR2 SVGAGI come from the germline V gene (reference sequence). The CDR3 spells CASTLTSGGAGDTQYF. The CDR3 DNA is TGTGCCAGCACCCTGACTAGCGGGGGGGCCGGAGATACGCAGTATTTT.

For the CDR3, the DNA is TGTGCCAGCAGCAGCAGGGGTTCTGAAGCTTTCTTT. Its protein product is CASSSRGSEAFF. The rearrangement links TRBV5-6 to TRBJ1-1, with D possibly matching TRBD1 (6 bases). The germline gives CDR1 SGHDT, CDR2 YYEEEE. Trimming pared 4 bases from V and 6 bases from J, leaving 10 bases between. The CDR3 length is 12 residues.

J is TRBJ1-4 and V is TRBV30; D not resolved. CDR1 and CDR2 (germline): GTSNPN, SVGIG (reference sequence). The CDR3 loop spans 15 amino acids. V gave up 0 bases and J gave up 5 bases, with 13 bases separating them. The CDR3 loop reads CAWSVGSDANEKLFF. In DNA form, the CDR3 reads TGTGCCTGGAGTGTCGGATCGGACGCAAATGAAAAACTGTTTTTT.